This T cell receptor beta chain appears in the sequencing data of a study of blood T cells in healthy people across ages. Combining a sample-barcoded 5' primer with a J-beta primer mix, a second PCR ran for roughly 7 to 11 cycles. Carrying 12 random nucleotides, a template-switch adaptor labeled each individual cDNA molecule. TCRdb re-analysed the 5' RACE reads in MiXCR, keeping a single row per CDR3 protein. The sample shows more than 650,000 distinct CDR3 sequences, about a fifth of them seen only once. The draw of peripheral blood yielded approximately 10 milliliters from each donor. This TCR was sampled from a man in his sixties or seventies in good health. Specimen: blood.

CDR3 in amino acids: CSARVGSVYYNEQFF. The CDR3, as DNA: TGCAGTGCCCGCGTTGGAAGCGTATACTACAATGAGCAGTTCTTC. The genes are TRBV20-1 and TRBJ2-1; no firm D call. Germline V gene lookup returns CDR1 DFQATT and CDR2 SNEGSKA (reference sequence). The CDR3 length is 15 residues. Trimming removed 6 bases at V and 3 bases at J, with 18 bases between.